This T cell receptor beta chain is drawn from a study of blood T cells in healthy people across ages. Study-level findings and limits: More naive CD4+ cells and higher diversity marked long-lived donors relative to aged donors. One million T cells yielded diversity estimates that were considered underestimates.

This CDR3 has 13 residues. In germline, CDR1 is SQVTM, CDR2 ANQGSEA. The V and J ends lost 3 bases and 5 bases respectively, with 13 bases between them. A word on this clonotype: Its antigen is as yet unknown.

A second PCR, run for roughly 7 to 11 cycles, used a sample-barcoded 5' primer plus a J-beta primer mix. TCRdb processed the 5' RACE reads anew with MiXCR; each CDR3 protein has one entry. The data contain approximately 940,000 distinct CDR3 sequences, about 44% of them singletons. Sequencing was done on a sample of blood. The chain combines TRBV29-1 with TRBJ1-1; a weak D match, TRBD1 (5 bases). This TCR was recovered from a man aged 25 to 40 in good health. The CDR3 region is CSVDARAGTEAFF. In nucleotides, the CDR3 is TGCAGCGTTGATGCCAGGGCGGGGACTGAAGCTTTCTTT. The variable domain in full, with the rest retrieved from reference TRBV29-1 and TRBJ1-1, is SAVISQKPSRDICQRGTSLTIQCQVDSQVTMMFWYRQQPGQSLTLIATANQGSEATYESGFVIDKFPISRPNLTFSTLTVSNMSPEDSSIYLCSVDARAGTEAFFGQGTRLTVV.